Listed below are T cell receptor beta chains from one sample, sequenced in a study of Graves' ophthalmopathy and Graves' hyperthyroidism. TCRdb independently ran MiXCR on the multiplex PCR reads; one entry per CDR3 protein. The table records about 1.2 million distinct CDR3 sequences, about 36% of them present only once. The specimen was peripheral blood or thyroid tissue (not recorded which). The receptors were gathered from an adult man with Graves' hyperthyroidism. CDR3s include the opening cysteine and the closing phenylalanine or tryptophan. Each record gives: J gene, D gene, V gene, clone size, CDR3 DNA, CDR3 protein. D genes are given only for firm matches. The size entry is marked missing in some rows and otherwise reads once, few, many or a size class.

TRBJ2-6,TRBD1,TRBV14,many,TGTGCCAGCAGCCAAGGGACAGGGGCCCCTGGGGCCAACGTCCTGACTTTC,CASSQGTGAPGANVLTF
TRBJ1-1,TRBD1,TRBV19,many,TGTGCCAGTAGTAGGACTCGACAGGGGATGAACACTGAAGCTTTCTTT,CASSRTRQGMNTEAFF
TRBJ1-3,.,TRBV11-1,few,TGTGCCAGCACAGACCGAAGGACGTCTGGAAACACCATATATTTT,CASTDRRTSGNTIYF
TRBJ2-7,TRBD1,TRBV25-1,.,TGTGCCAGCAGATCCGGGACAGGCACCTACGAGCAGCACTTC,CASRSGTGTYEQHF
TRBJ2-5,.,TRBV20-1,many,TGCAGTGCCAAAGGCGGAACTACCAGCCAAGAGACCCAGTACTTC,CSAKGGTTSQETQYF
TRBJ1-4,.,TRBV4-3,many,TGCGCCAGCAGCCAGACAGCGAGAACTAATGAAAAACTGTTTTTT,CASSQTARTNEKLFF
TRBJ2-6,.,TRBV7-2,many,TGTGCCAGCAGCCATAGGCAGGGGTCCATGGCTGGGGCCAACGTCCTGACTTTC,CASSHRQGSMAGANVLTF
TRBJ1-1,.,TRBV29-1,.,TGCAGCGTTACGGGCCAGAAGAACACTGAAGCTTTCTTT,CSVTGQKNTEAFF
TRBJ1-1,TRBD1,TRBV11-2,.,TGTGCCAGCAGTTCGGACAGGACGAGCACTGAAGCTTTCTTT,CASSSDRTSTEAFF
TRBJ2-2,.,TRBV4-3,.,TGCGCCAGCAGCCAAGGGCGGACGGTGACCGGGGAGCTGTTTTTT,CASSQGRTVTGELFF
TRBJ2-7,.,TRBV9,few,TGTGCCAGCAGCGTAGTAAGACCTTACGAGCAGTACTTC,CASSVVRPYEQYF
TRBJ2-3,.,TRBV19,.,TGTGCCAGTAGTATAGGCCCGACCCCAGATACGCAGTATTTT,CASSIGPTPDTQYF
TRBJ2-6,.,TRBV3-1,few,TGTGCCAGCAGCCAAGGAGAATCTGGGGCCAACGTCCTGACTTTC,CASSQGESGANVLTF
TRBJ2-5,.,TRBV25-1,.,TGTGCCAGCAGTGAGGCCAGACCCGCTGGAAGAGAGACCCAGTACTTC,CASSEARPAGRETQYF
TRBJ1-2,TRBD1,TRBV19,few,TGTGCCAGCAGTCCAGGACAGGGGGCATTCTATGGCTACACCTTC,CASSPGQGAFYGYTF
TRBJ1-2,.,TRBV10-3,many,TGTGCCATCAGTGACGGGAACTATGGCTACACCTTC,CAISDGNYGYTF
TRBJ2-6,.,TRBV19,many,TGTGCCAGTAGTATGGGACGGAACTCTGGGGCCAACGTCCTGACTTTC,CASSMGRNSGANVLTF
TRBJ1-2,.,TRBV12-3/TRBV12-4,many,TGTGCCAGCAGCATCAGTTCCTATGGCTACACCTTC,CASSISSYGYTF
TRBJ2-6,TRBD1,TRBV29-1,.,TGCAGCGGACAGGGGGCTGGGGCCAACGTCCTGACTTTC,CSGQGAGANVLTF
TRBJ2-2,.,TRBV6-6,.,TGTGCCAGCATTCTCGGACAGCATAACACCGGGGAGCTGTTTTTT,CASILGQHNTGELFF
TRBJ1-2,.,TRBV29-1,many,TGCAGCGTTGGTCAGGGAGAAAACTATGGCTACACCTTC,CSVGQGENYGYTF
TRBJ2-6,.,TRBV10-3,once,TGTGCCATCAGACCATCGGGACTGACTTTC,CAIRPSGLTF
TRBJ2-5,.,TRBV29-1,.,TGCAGCGTTCCCGACAGGTCGGGGGAGACCCAGTACTTC,CSVPDRSGETQYF
TRBJ2-5,.,TRBV9,many,TGTGCCAGCAGCGTAGCTGACAGTCAAGAGACCCAGTACTTC,CASSVADSQETQYF
TRBJ1-5,.,TRBV9,many,TGTGCCAGCAGCGGTTACGAGGGGGAAAATCAGCCCCAGCATTTT,CASSGYEGENQPQHF
TRBJ2-7,TRBD1,TRBV6-2/TRBV6-3,few,TGTGCCAGCAGTTACTCACGGGACAGGGTCTACGAGCAGTACTTC,CASSYSRDRVYEQYF